This TCR beta chain was sequenced for a study of T cell changes during pregnancy in multiple sclerosis. Trimming took 4 bases from V and 2 from J, leaving 16 bases between them. CDR3 length: 16 amino acids. Per germline, CDR1 SGHTA and CDR2 FQGNSA. Method: immunoSEQ multiplex PCR; TCRdb's copy keeps in-frame clones and lacks some. The table records 95,000 to 110,000 clones, 85% to 95% of them present only once. This clone appeared a single time. Source: peripheral blood, taken in the third trimester of pregnancy. The chain carries TRBV7-2 and TRBJ2-3, with a weak D call TRBD1 (6 bases). The TCR was taken from a female donor in good health, enrolled as a control in a pregnancy study. CDR3 loop: CASSYGQKMYTDTQYF. The CDR3 DNA is TGTGCCAGCAGCTATGGACAGAAAATGTACACAGATACGCAGTATTTT.